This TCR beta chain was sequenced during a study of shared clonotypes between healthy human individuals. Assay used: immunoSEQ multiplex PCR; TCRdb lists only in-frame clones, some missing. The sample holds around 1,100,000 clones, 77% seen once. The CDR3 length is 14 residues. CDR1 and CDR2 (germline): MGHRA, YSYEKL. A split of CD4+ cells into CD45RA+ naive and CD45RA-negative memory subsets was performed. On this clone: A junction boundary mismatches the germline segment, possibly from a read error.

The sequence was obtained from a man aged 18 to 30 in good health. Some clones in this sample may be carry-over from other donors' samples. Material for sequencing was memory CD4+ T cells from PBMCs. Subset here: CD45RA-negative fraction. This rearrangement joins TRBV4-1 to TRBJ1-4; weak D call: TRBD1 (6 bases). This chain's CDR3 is CASSLQGLIGKLFF. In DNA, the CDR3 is TGTGCCAGCAGCCTACAGGGCCTCATTGGGAAACTGTTTTTT.